One and the same sample provided the 6 T cell receptor beta chains below, sequenced in a study of blood T cell repertoires in COVID-19. Sequenced by immunoSEQ multiplex PCR; TCRdb stores in-frame clones only, minus some. The sample has about 120,000 clones; approximately 84% are singletons. The specimen was peripheral blood. The source of these receptors is a woman aged 40-49 years with acute or convalescent COVID-19.

The chain has TRBV5-4 and TRBJ1-4, with 7 bases identical to TRBD1. V lost 4 bases, J lost 5 bases, and 8 bases stayed unmatched. Germline values: CDR1 SGHNT, CDR2 YYREEE (reference sequence). The CDR3 length is 15 residues. CDR3 protein: CASSLRATGNEKLFF. The DNA for the CDR3 is TGTGCCAGCAGCCTCAGGGCGACAGGGAATGAAAAACTGTTTTTT. Supplemented by reference TRBV5-4 and TRBJ1-4, the full variable domain reads ETGVTQSPTHLIKTRGQQVTLRCSSQSGHNTVSWYQQALGQGPQFIFQYYREEENGRGNFPPRFSGLQFPNYSSELNVNALELDDSALYLCASSLRATGNEKLFFGSGTQLSVL.

This rearrangement joins TRBV15 to TRBJ1-4, with D possibly matching TRBD1 (6 bases). Germline CDR1 and CDR2: LNHNV and YYDKDF (reference sequence). The V and J ends lost 1 base and 7 bases respectively, with 10 bases between them. The CDR3 extends over 14 amino acids. In nucleotides, the CDR3 is TGTGCCACCAGCAGAGTGGGGGCCGGTGAAAAACTGTTTTTT. It specifies CATSRVGAGEKLFF. Supplemented by reference TRBV15 and TRBJ1-4, the full variable domain reads DAMVIQNPRYQVTQFGKPVTLSCSQTLNHNVMYWYQQKSSQAPKLLFHYYDKDFNNEADTPDNFQSRRPNTSFCFLDIRSPGLGDTAMYLCATSRVGAGEKLFFGSGTQLSVL.

The table lists this clone with a few counts. The chain carries TRBV28 and TRBJ1-6; TRBD1 might be the D (6 bases). Germline V gene data show CDR1 as MDHEN and CDR2 as SYDVKM. Trimming left V 3 bases short and J 6 bases short, with 15 bases between. The CDR3 extends over 16 amino acids. The CDR3 bases are TGTGCCAGCAGTTTCAGGGGCGGAACCCTTAATTCACCCCTCCACTTT. It codes for CASSFRGGTLNSPLHF.

This chain links TRBV6-5 with TRBJ1-4, with D perhaps TRBD1 (6 bases). The CDR3 spans 15 residues. Germline V CDR1 and CDR2: MNHEY, SVGAGI. V lost 0 bases, J lost 3 bases, and 8 bases lay in between. CDR3 sequence reads: CASSYSSGANEKLFF. DNA for the CDR3: TGTGCCAGCAGTTACTCGTCAGGGGCTAATGAAAAACTGTTTTTT.

The rearrangement links TRBV15 to TRBJ1-2; weak D call: TRBD1 (6 bases). The CDR3 has 15 residues. V was clipped by 1 base and J by 2 bases, with 11 bases between them. Germline CDR1 reads LNHNV; CDR2 reads YYDKDF (reference sequence). The CDR3 loop is CATSRAQGYNYGYTF. For the CDR3, the DNA is TGTGCCACCAGCAGAGCCCAGGGGTACAACTATGGCTACACCTTC.

This clone was seen once. V gene TRBV9 combines with J gene TRBJ1-3; D perhaps matches TRBD1 (6 bases). Germline-derived CDR1 and CDR2 are SGDLS and YYNGEE. This CDR3 region has 14 residues. V lost 4 bases, J lost 4 bases, and 12 bases lay in between. In DNA, the CDR3 is TGTGCCAGCAGCATACAAGGGGGAGGAAACACCATATATTTT. It encodes CASSIQGGGNTIYF.